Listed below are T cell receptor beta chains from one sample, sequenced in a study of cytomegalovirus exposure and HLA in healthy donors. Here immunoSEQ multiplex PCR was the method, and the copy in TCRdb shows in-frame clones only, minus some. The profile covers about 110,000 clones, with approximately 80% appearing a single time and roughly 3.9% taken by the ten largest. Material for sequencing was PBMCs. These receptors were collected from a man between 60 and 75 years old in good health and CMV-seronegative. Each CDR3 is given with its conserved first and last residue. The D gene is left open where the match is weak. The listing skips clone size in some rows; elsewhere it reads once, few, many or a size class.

cdr3_nt: TGCGCCAGCAGTTTTGACAGGGAGTATTCACCCCTCCACTTT; cdr3_aa: CASSFDREYSPLHF; clone_size: NA; v_call: TRBV5-1; j_call: TRBJ1-6; cdr3_length: 14; d_call: TRBD1
cdr3_nt: TGTGCCAGCAGCACCTTGACTAGCGGGGGGTCTGAGCAGTTCTTC; cdr3_aa: CASSTLTSGGSEQFF; clone_size: NA; v_call: TRBV7-2; j_call: TRBJ2-1; cdr3_length: 15; d_call: TRBD2
cdr3_nt: TGTGCCAGTAGCAGTATAGGGGGCACCGGGGAGCTGTTTTTT; cdr3_aa: CASSSIGGTGELFF; clone_size: once; v_call: TRBV19; j_call: TRBJ2-2; cdr3_length: 14; d_call: NA
cdr3_nt: TGTGCCACCCGAACGACCCAAGTGGGCGACTATGGCTACACCTTC; cdr3_aa: CATRTTQVGDYGYTF; clone_size: once; v_call: TRBV25-1; j_call: TRBJ1-2; cdr3_length: 15; d_call: NA
cdr3_nt: TGTGCCAGTAGTATGGGCGGGGGGCTTGGCAATCAGCCCCAGCATTTT; cdr3_aa: CASSMGGGLGNQPQHF; clone_size: NA; v_call: TRBV19; j_call: TRBJ1-5; cdr3_length: 16; d_call: NA
cdr3_nt: TGTGCCAGCAGCTTATGGTCATGGGCTAGCGGGGGTACAGATACGCAGTATTTT; cdr3_aa: CASSLWSWASGGTDTQYF; clone_size: NA; v_call: TRBV11-2; j_call: TRBJ2-3; cdr3_length: 18; d_call: TRBD2
cdr3_nt: TGTGCCACCCTTGGGGGGAATAGCAATCAGCCCCAGCATTTT; cdr3_aa: CATLGGNSNQPQHF; clone_size: NA; v_call: TRBV6-5; j_call: TRBJ1-5; cdr3_length: 14; d_call: NA
cdr3_nt: TGTGCCAGCAGCAGGGGGCAGGGGGCCTACGAGCAGTACTTC; cdr3_aa: CASSRGQGAYEQYF; clone_size: NA; v_call: TRBV4-2; j_call: TRBJ2-7; cdr3_length: 14; d_call: TRBD1
cdr3_nt: TGTGCCTGGACCAGGGGGCCCACAACTAATGAAAAACTGTTTTTT; cdr3_aa: CAWTRGPTTNEKLFF; clone_size: NA; v_call: TRBV30; j_call: TRBJ1-4; cdr3_length: 15; d_call: TRBD1
cdr3_nt: TGTGCCAGCAGTTCCCTCAGCGGGGGGGTGTCAGATACGCAGTATTTT; cdr3_aa: CASSSLSGGVSDTQYF; clone_size: NA; v_call: TRBV6-6; j_call: TRBJ2-3; cdr3_length: 16; d_call: TRBD2
cdr3_nt: TGTGCCAGCAGCCCTAAGGACAGGGTGAACCATTCACCCCTCCACTTT; cdr3_aa: CASSPKDRVNHSPLHF; clone_size: NA; v_call: TRBV7-2; j_call: TRBJ1-6; cdr3_length: 16; d_call: TRBD1
cdr3_nt: TGTGCCAGCAGTTTATTGGGGGAGGTCCGTGAGAATTTCTTT; cdr3_aa: CASSLLGEVRENFF; clone_size: NA; v_call: TRBV27; j_call: TRBJ1-1; cdr3_length: 14; d_call: NA
cdr3_nt: TGTGCCAGCAGCTTAGAGCGGTACTCTGGAAACACCATATATTTT; cdr3_aa: CASSLERYSGNTIYF; clone_size: NA; v_call: TRBV7-9; j_call: TRBJ1-3; cdr3_length: 15; d_call: NA
cdr3_nt: TGCGCCAGCAGCCCGGAGGCAGCTGGAAACACCATATATTTT; cdr3_aa: CASSPEAAGNTIYF; clone_size: NA; v_call: TRBV5-1; j_call: TRBJ1-3; cdr3_length: 14; d_call: NA
cdr3_nt: TGTGCCAGCTCACCACCTTCGAGGGTTCACTCTGGAAACACCATATATTTT; cdr3_aa: CASSPPSRVHSGNTIYF; clone_size: NA; v_call: TRBV18; j_call: TRBJ1-3; cdr3_length: 17; d_call: NA
cdr3_nt: TGTGCCTGGAGCGGACAGGGGGCGAACGAGCAGTACTTC; cdr3_aa: CAWSGQGANEQYF; clone_size: once; v_call: TRBV30; j_call: TRBJ2-7; cdr3_length: 13; d_call: TRBD1
cdr3_nt: TGTGCCAGCAGCTCCCCGTATCAAGCTTTCTTT; cdr3_aa: CASSSPYQAFF; clone_size: NA; v_call: TRBV28; j_call: TRBJ1-1; cdr3_length: 11; d_call: NA
cdr3_nt: TGTGCCAGCTCACTAGACAGCTCCTACAATGAGCAGTTCTTC; cdr3_aa: CASSLDSSYNEQFF; clone_size: NA; v_call: TRBV18; j_call: TRBJ2-1; cdr3_length: 14; d_call: NA
cdr3_nt: TGTGCCAGCAGCTTAGCGCTGGGAAGCGGGGGGGACTATGAGCAGTTCTTC; cdr3_aa: CASSLALGSGGDYEQFF; clone_size: NA; v_call: TRBV7-2; j_call: TRBJ2-1; cdr3_length: 17; d_call: TRBD2
cdr3_nt: TGTGCCAGCAGCTTATCAACAGGTCGGTACAATGAGCAGTTCTTC; cdr3_aa: CASSLSTGRYNEQFF; clone_size: NA; v_call: TRBV7-2; j_call: TRBJ2-1; cdr3_length: 15; d_call: NA
cdr3_nt: TGTGCCAGCAGCTTACGGAGGGCGTTGGGACAAGAGACCCAGTACTTC; cdr3_aa: CASSLRRALGQETQYF; clone_size: NA; v_call: TRBV7-6; j_call: TRBJ2-5; cdr3_length: 16; d_call: NA
cdr3_nt: TGCGCCAGCAGCCTCGGGGACAGGGGCGATGAGCAGTTCTTC; cdr3_aa: CASSLGDRGDEQFF; clone_size: NA; v_call: TRBV5-1; j_call: TRBJ2-1; cdr3_length: 14; d_call: TRBD1
cdr3_nt: TGTGCCAGCTCACGGGGAGGGGGTAATCAGCCCCAGCATTTT; cdr3_aa: CASSRGGGNQPQHF; clone_size: NA; v_call: TRBV18; j_call: TRBJ1-5; cdr3_length: 14; d_call: NA
cdr3_nt: TGCGCCAGCAGTGATCTGGGTAGGGGAGAGACCCAGTACTTC; cdr3_aa: CASSDLGRGETQYF; clone_size: NA; v_call: TRBV10-2; j_call: TRBJ2-5; cdr3_length: 14; d_call: NA
cdr3_nt: TGCGCCAGCAGCGGTACTAGCGGGCAAGAGACCCAGTACTTC; cdr3_aa: CASSGTSGQETQYF; clone_size: NA; v_call: TRBV5-1; j_call: TRBJ2-5; cdr3_length: 14; d_call: TRBD2
cdr3_nt: TGTGCCAGCTCCCCCCCGACGGGGGACGATGGCTACACCTTC; cdr3_aa: CASSPPTGDDGYTF; clone_size: few; v_call: TRBV18; j_call: TRBJ1-2; cdr3_length: 14; d_call: NA
cdr3_nt: TGTGCCAGCAGCCGGGTGGGGCAATCCGGGGAGCTGTTTTTT; cdr3_aa: CASSRVGQSGELFF; clone_size: NA; v_call: TRBV7-2; j_call: TRBJ2-2; cdr3_length: 14; d_call: NA